The 6 T cell receptor beta chains listed next were all sequenced from one sample in a study of blood T cell repertoires in COVID-19. Some clones are missing from TCRdb's copy, which holds only in-frame ones; the method was immunoSEQ multiplex PCR. The sample includes 150,000 to 200,000 clones, around 83% seen only once; the top ten take 12% to 15%. Sequences were obtained from PBMCs or T cells enriched from blood (not recorded which). The source is a man aged 45-65 years who had recovered from COVID-19.

The rearrangement links TRBV5-1 to TRBJ2-3; the match to TRBD2 covers 12 bases. The length of the CDR3 is 16 residues. Germline CDR1 and CDR2: SGHRS and YFSETQ. V lost 4 bases, J lost 6 bases, and 9 bases stayed unmatched. The CDR3, as DNA: TGCGCCAGCAGCATAGGACTAGCGGGGACCCGGGATACGCAGTATTTT. Its protein is CASSIGLAGTRDTQYF.

This chain connects TRBV21-1 to TRBJ2-7; TRBD2 was called by the table and not checked on the DNA. TRBV21-1 is a documented pseudogene. The CDR3 extends over 14 amino acids. In DNA, the CDR3 is TGTGCCAGCACATTAGATAGCGGAACCTACGAGCAGTACTTC. It encodes CASTLDSGTYEQYF.

J is TRBJ2-3 and V is TRBV5-1; 7 bases agree with TRBD1. The CDR3 is 13 amino acids. The V gene end was trimmed by 7 bases and the J gene end by 0 bases; junction bases not matched to a gene: 2. Germline values: CDR1 SGHRS, CDR2 YFSETQ. The CDR3 DNA reads as TGCGCCAGCGGGGACAGAAGCACAGATACGCAGTATTTT. Protein sequence: CASGDRSTDTQYF.

The chain carries TRBV30 and TRBJ2-2; 8 bases align to TRBD1. Losses at the gene ends were 7 bases for V and 6 bases for J; bases not matched to a gene: 4. The CDR3 loop spans 12 amino acids. Germline V gene data show CDR1 as GTSNPN and CDR2 as SVGIG (reference sequence). CDR3 sequence reads: CASSRGPGELFF. CDR3 bases: TGTGCCTCTAGCAGGGGGCCCGGGGAGCTGTTTTTT.

The chain is built from TRBV3-1 (or the pseudogene TRBV3-2) and TRBJ1-5, with TRBD1 matching over 9 bases. The germline CDR1 and CDR2 sequences are LGHDT and YNNKEL (reference sequence). V lost 5 bases, J lost 7 bases, and 3 bases stayed unmatched. The CDR3 totals 13 residues. The CDR3 loop reads CASSDRGSQPQHF. In DNA form, the CDR3 reads TGTGCCAGCAGCGACAGGGGGTCCCAGCCCCAGCATTTT.

The chain links TRBV2 to TRBJ2-1; tentative D call: TRBD1 (5 bases). Looked up from germline, CDR1 is SNHLY and CDR2 is FYNNEI. The length of the CDR3 is 13 residues. The CDR3, as DNA: TGTGCTAGTAAAACAGGTCTTGTACATGAGCAGTTCTTC. Protein product: CASKTGLVHEQFF. The full variable domain, rest sourced from reference TRBV2 and TRBJ2-1, is EPEVTQTPSHQVTQMGQEVILRCVPISNHLYFYWYRQILGQKVEFLVSFYNNEISEKSEIFDDQFSVERPDGSNFTLKIRSTKLEDSAMYFCASKTGLVHEQFFGPGTRLTVL.